The table lists the clone carrying this T cell receptor beta chain with a few counts. Antigen unknown. TCRdb reprocessed the reads via MiXCR and lists one record per CDR3 protein. There are approximately 730,000 distinct CDR3 sequences in the sample; roughly a third occur only once, and 15% to 20% lies in the top ten. This record belongs to a study of T cell repertoires in cytomegalovirus infection. Study as a whole: Researchers turned to recently identified HLA-C-restricted CMV epitopes as well as well-studied HLA-B-restricted ones. Public TCR beta signatures indicated both CMV infection and matching HLA type. Study observations and caveats: HLA-C-restricted TCR beta clonotypes specific for CMV led the ex vivo response.

Germline V gene data show CDR1 as SGHVT and CDR2 as SQSDAQ. Trimming took 7 bases from V and 3 from J, leaving 15 bases between them. The CDR3 covers 15 residues. The chain couples TRBV7-4 to TRBJ1-4; D gene ambiguous. This receptor was taken from a human donor in good health (CMV status not recorded). Some clones in this sample may be carry-over from other donors' samples. The specimen comprised cultured PBMCs, sampled from culture after CMV antigen stimulation. DNA of the CDR3: TGTGCCAGCATCCTACGGAGAGACGCTAATGAAAAACTGTTTTTT. Residues: CASILRRDANEKLFF.